This T cell receptor (beta chain) was retrieved from a study of cytomegalovirus exposure and HLA in healthy donors. Study results and caveats: Later findings reportedly placed an Asian-associated ancestry cluster below the roughly 670-donor mean for N-insertions. It was 150 to 200 TCR beta chains that were listed as cytomegalovirus-associated. TCR beta chain V- and J-gene trimming was linked, in a later analysis, to a missense variant in DCLRE1C.

Trimming removed 5 bases from V and 6 bases from J; junction bases left unmatched: 14. Germline V gene lookup returns CDR1 WNHNN and CDR2 SYGVQD (reference sequence). CDR3 length: 16 residues. With 60 Vbeta and 13 Jbeta primers, the PCR was carried out. TCRdb's table, derived via immunoSEQ multiplex PCR, lists solely in-frame clones and lacks some. This table has some 130,000 clones, more than 75% appearing once. In the case of this clone: Its antigen is unidentified.

J is TRBJ2-3 and V is TRBV10-1, with 7 positions matching TRBD2. This clonotype was obtained from a man in his thirties or forties in good health and CMV-seronegative. The specimen sequenced was PBMCs. CDR3 residues: CASSPGEGRLGDTQYF. The CDR3 region has the DNA TGCGCCAGCAGTCCCGGGGAGGGACGTTTGGGGGATACGCAGTATTTT.